This T cell receptor beta chain emerged from a study of blood T cell repertoires in COVID-19. Original methodology: Scientists estimated how many nucleated cells there were by amplifying reference gene primers. The assay was immunoSEQ multiplex PCR, and TCRdb's table has in-frame clones only and misses some. For V, J and clone size, that table is used; D and trimming come from the DNA. The sample carries roughly 190,000 clones, approximately 86% recorded once. J lost 6 bases, V lost 5 bases, and 2 bases had no gene match. The CDR3 length is 13 residues. Looked up from germline, CDR1 is GTSNPN and CDR2 is SVGIG (reference sequence).

This receptor was taken from a woman of 80 years or more in a cohort sampled during active or convalescent COVID-19. Sequenced input: peripheral blood. This chain links TRBV30 with TRBJ1-4; TRBD1 matches 11 bases. In DNA form, the CDR3 reads TGTGCCTGGCGGACAGGGGGCTATGAAAAACTGTTTTTT. Its protein product is CAWRTGGYEKLFF.